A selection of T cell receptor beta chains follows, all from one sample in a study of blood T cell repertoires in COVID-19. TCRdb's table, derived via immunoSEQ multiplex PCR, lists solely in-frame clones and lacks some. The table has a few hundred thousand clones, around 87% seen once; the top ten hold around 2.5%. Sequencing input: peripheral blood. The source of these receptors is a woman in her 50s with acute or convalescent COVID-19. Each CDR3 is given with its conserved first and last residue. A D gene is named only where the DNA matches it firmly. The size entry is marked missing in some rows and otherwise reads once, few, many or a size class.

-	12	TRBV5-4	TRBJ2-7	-	CASSSRGLEQYF	TGTGCCAGCAGCTCCAGGGGTTTGGAGCAGTACTTC
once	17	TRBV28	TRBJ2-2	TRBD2	CASRSLVGTSITGELFF	TGTGCCAGCAGGTCCCTTGTCGGGACTAGCATCACCGGGGAGCTGTTTTTT
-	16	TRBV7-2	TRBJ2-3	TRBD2	CASSSGLAGGTDTQYF	TGTGCCAGCAGCTCGGGACTAGCGGGAGGAACAGATACGCAGTATTTT
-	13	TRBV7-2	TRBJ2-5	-	CASSFRGTGTQYF	TGTGCCAGCAGCTTTCGGGGGACGGGGACCCAGTACTTC
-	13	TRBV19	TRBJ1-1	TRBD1	CASSWTGFTEAFF	TGTGCCAGTAGCTGGACAGGCTTCACTGAAGCTTTCTTT
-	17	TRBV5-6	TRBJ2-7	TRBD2	CASSLPTSGSGSYEQYF	TGTGCCAGCAGCTTGCCTACTAGCGGGAGCGGCTCCTACGAGCAGTACTTC
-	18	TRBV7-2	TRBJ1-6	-	CASSLDGEAGWWDSPLHF	TGTGCCAGCAGCTTAGACGGGGAGGCAGGGTGGTGGGATTCACCCCTCCACTTT
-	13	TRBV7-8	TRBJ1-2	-	CASSFLGNYGYTF	TGTGCCAGCAGCTTCTTGGGCAACTATGGCTACACCTTC
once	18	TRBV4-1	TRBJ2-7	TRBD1	CASSQQYPGQGLSYEQYF	TGCGCCAGCAGCCAACAATACCCGGGACAGGGGTTATCCTACGAGCAGTACTTC
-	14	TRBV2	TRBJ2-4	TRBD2	CATKREEYGNIQYF	TGTGCCACTAAGCGGGAGGAGTATGGAAACATTCAGTACTTC
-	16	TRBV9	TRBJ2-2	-	CASSVVSPGNTGELFF	TGTGCCAGCAGCGTAGTCTCCCCGGGAAACACCGGGGAGCTGTTTTTT
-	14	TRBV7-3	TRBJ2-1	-	CASSLTGLAAEQFF	TGTGCCAGCAGCTTAACGGGACTGGCAGCTGAGCAGTTCTTC
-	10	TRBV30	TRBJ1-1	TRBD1	CACVTGAAFF	TGTGCCTGCGTGACAGGGGCGGCTTTCTTT
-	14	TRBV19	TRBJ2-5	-	CASSRLAGKETQYF	TGTGCCAGTAGTAGATTGGCAGGGAAAGAGACCCAGTACTTC
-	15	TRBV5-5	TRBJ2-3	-	CASSPYGPSTDTQYF	TGTGCCAGCAGCCCCTATGGGCCAAGCACAGATACGCAGTATTTT
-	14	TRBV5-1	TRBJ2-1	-	CASSEVQGYNEQFF	TGCGCCAGCAGCGAGGTCCAGGGTTACAATGAGCAGTTCTTC
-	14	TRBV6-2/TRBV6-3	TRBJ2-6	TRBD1	CASRYRGRANVLTF	TGTGCCAGCAGATACAGGGGTCGGGCCAACGTCCTGACTTTC
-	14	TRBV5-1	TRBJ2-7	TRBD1	CASSPLTGLDEQYF	TGCGCCAGCAGCCCGTTGACAGGGTTGGACGAGCAGTACTTC
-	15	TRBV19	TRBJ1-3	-	CASRWDTGSGNTIYF	TGTGCCAGTAGGTGGGACACGGGCTCTGGAAACACCATATATTTT
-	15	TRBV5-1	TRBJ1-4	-	CASSLQGRDGEKLFF	TGCGCCAGCAGCTTGCAAGGCAGGGATGGGGAAAAACTGTTTTTT
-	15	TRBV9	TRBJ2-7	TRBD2	CASSVAGGHSYEQYF	TGTGCCAGCAGCGTGGCGGGAGGGCATTCCTACGAGCAGTACTTC
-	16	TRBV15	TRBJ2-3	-	CATSGPDEARTDTQYF	TGTGCCACCAGCGGGCCTGACGAAGCCCGCACAGATACGCAGTATTTT
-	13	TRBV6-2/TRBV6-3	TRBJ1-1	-	CASSYGGGGEAFF	TGTGCCAGCAGTTACGGGGGAGGTGGTGAAGCTTTCTTT
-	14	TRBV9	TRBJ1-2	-	CASSRDQVSYGYTF	TGTGCCAGCAGCCGCGACCAGGTTAGCTATGGCTACACCTTC
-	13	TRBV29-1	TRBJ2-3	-	CSVERGSTDTQYF	TGCAGCGTTGAAAGGGGGAGCACAGATACGCAGTATTTT
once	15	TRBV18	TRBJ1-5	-	CASSPEGGYNQPQHF	TGTGCCAGCTCACCAGAGGGAGGATACAATCAGCCCCAGCATTTT
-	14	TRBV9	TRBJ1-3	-	CASSVGTAGNTIYF	TGTGCCAGCAGCGTAGGCACAGCTGGAAACACCATATATTTT
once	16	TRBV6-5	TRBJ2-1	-	CASSYSEGGSYNEQFF	TGTGCCAGCAGTTACTCAGAGGGGGGGTCCTACAATGAGCAGTTCTTC
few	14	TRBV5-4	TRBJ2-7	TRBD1	CASSRGGQAVEQYF	TGTGCCAGCAGCCGAGGCGGACAGGCGGTCGAGCAGTACTTC
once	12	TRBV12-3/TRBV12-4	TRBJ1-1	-	CASSFNRGGAFF	TGTGCCAGCAGTTTTAATAGAGGGGGAGCTTTCTTT
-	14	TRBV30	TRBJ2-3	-	CAWSKEFNTDTQYF	TGTGCCTGGAGTAAGGAGTTCAACACAGATACGCAGTATTTT
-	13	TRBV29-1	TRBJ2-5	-	CSVKGNDQETQYF	TGCAGCGTGAAGGGGAACGATCAAGAGACCCAGTACTTC
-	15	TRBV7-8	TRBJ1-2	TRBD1	CASSLEGRGLYGYTF	TGTGCCAGCAGCTTAGAGGGCAGGGGGCTCTATGGCTACACCTTC
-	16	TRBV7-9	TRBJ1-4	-	CASSSRRPLDNEKLFF	TGTGCCAGCAGCTCCCGCCGGCCGCTAGATAATGAAAAACTGTTTTTT
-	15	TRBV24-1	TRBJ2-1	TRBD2	CATSLASGGYNEQFF	TGTGCCACCAGTCTCGCTAGCGGGGGGTACAATGAGCAGTTCTTC
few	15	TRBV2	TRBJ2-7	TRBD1	CASSELGTGAHEQYF	TGTGCCAGCAGTGAATTGGGGACAGGGGCCCACGAGCAGTACTTC
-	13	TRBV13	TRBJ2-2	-	CASSLTAPGELFF	TGTGCCAGCAGCCTGACAGCTCCCGGGGAGCTGTTTTTT
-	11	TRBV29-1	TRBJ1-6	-	CSVAPGSPLHF	TGCAGCGTTGCCCCGGGTTCACCCCTCCACTTT
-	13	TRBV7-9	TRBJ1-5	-	CASSPNSNQPQHF	TGTGCCAGCAGCCCTAATAGCAATCAGCCCCAGCATTTT
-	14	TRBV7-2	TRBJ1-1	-	CASSLRGRNTEAFF	TGTGCCAGCAGCTTGCGGGGACGGAACACTGAAGCTTTCTTT